Shown below are 23 T cell receptor beta chains from a single sample sequenced in a study of blood T cells in healthy people across ages. Using a J-beta primer mix together with a sample-barcoded 5' primer, a second PCR was run for about 6 to 11 cycles. TCRdb processed the 5' RACE reads anew with MiXCR; each CDR3 protein has one entry. The sample yields about 720,000 distinct CDR3 sequences, approximately 25% seen once. This same sample was also taken into another study, of T cells of mothers and their children.

The specimen sequenced was blood. The receptors come from a boy aged 10-17 years in good health.

The chain recombines TRBV29-1 with TRBJ2-2; D ambiguous. Trimming stripped 2 bases from V and 7 bases from J, with 5 bases between. CDR1 is SQVTM and CDR2 is ANQGSEA in the germline V gene. The length of the CDR3 is 11 residues. The CDR3 DNA reads as TGCAGCGTTGAATGGGGCGGGGAGCTGTTTTTT. Its translation is CSVEWGGELFF.

The chain employs TRBV27 and TRBJ1-1, with 8 bases matching TRBD1. Per germline, CDR1 MNHEY and CDR2 SMNVEV (reference sequence). Unmatched junction bases numbered 14, after V lost 2 bases and J lost 12 bases. The CDR3 sequence is 15 residues long. CDR3 bases: TGTGCCAGCAGTTTAATGTTGTCAGGGGGCGAGGTGACTTTCTTT. This translates into CASSLMLSGGEVTFF.

This clonotype occurred a few times. The chain links TRBV29-1 to TRBJ2-1; 8 bases agree with TRBD1. The ends lost 7 bases at V and 6 bases at J; junction bases unmatched: 2. Germline V gene sequence: CDR1 SQVTM, CDR2 ANQGSEA. This CDR3 spans 11 amino acids. The CDR3 reads CSATGGNEQFF. The CDR3 DNA follows: TGCAGCGCCACAGGGGGCAATGAGCAGTTCTTC.

The chain has TRBV11-2 and TRBJ2-1; 10 bases align to TRBD1. Losses at the gene ends were 5 bases for V and 10 bases for J; bases not matched to a gene: 11. This CDR3 has 15 residues. Germline V CDR1 and CDR2: SGHAT, FQNNGV. CDR3 region: CASSPGQGFLLEQFF. DNA of the CDR3: TGTGCCAGCAGCCCGGGACAGGGGTTTTTGTTAGAGCAGTTCTTC.

This clonotype was detected a few times. The CDR3 DNA follows: TGTGCCAGCAGCACGATACGCCGGGACGGTCCCTACGAGCAGTACTTC. The encoded protein is CASSTIRRDGPYEQYF. The rearrangement uses TRBV11-2 and TRBJ2-7; D may correspond to TRBD1 or TRBD2 (5 bases each). CDR3 length: 16 residues. Deletions cut 5 bases from V and 2 bases from J, with 19 bases between. Germline V gene sequence: CDR1 SGHAT, CDR2 FQNNGV.

The chain joins TRBV29-1 to TRBJ2-5; the D gene is possibly TRBD2 (6 bases). The V and J ends lost 2 bases and 0 bases respectively, with 10 bases between them. This CDR3 is 14 amino acids long. Germline CDR1 reads SQVTM; CDR2 reads ANQGSEA. In DNA form, the CDR3 reads TGCAGCGTTGAATGGGCGGGGTACCAAGAGACCCAGTACTTC. It is translated as CSVEWAGYQETQYF.

The rearrangement joins TRBV3-1 to TRBJ1-2; 10 bases agree with TRBD1. CDR3 length: 16 amino acids. Germline CDR1 is LGHDT and CDR2 is YNNKEL (reference sequence). V dropped 3 bases and J dropped 8; count of bases not matched to a gene: 12. CDR3 sequence: CASSHFPGQGGRGYTF. The CDR3 DNA reads TGTGCCAGCAGCCACTTCCCTGGACAGGGGGGCAGGGGCTACACCTTC.

This clonotype showed up many times. V usage is TRBV29-1 and J usage is TRBJ2-6, with 8 bases identical to TRBD1. Trimming cost V 7 bases and J 4 bases; bases outside gene matches: 6. The CDR3 sequence is 14 residues long. Germline V gene sequence: CDR1 SQVTM, CDR2 ANQGSEA. The DNA for the CDR3 is TGCAGCGCCGCAGGGGGCGCCGGGGCCAACGTCCTGACTTTC. Translated, it gives CSAAGGAGANVLTF.

This clonotype was seen more than once but under ten times. The chain has TRBV5-6 and TRBJ2-4, with 7 nucleotides matching TRBD1. Trimming at V came to 1 base and at J to 2 bases, leaving 3 bases not matched to a gene. Germline V gives CDR1 SGHDT, CDR2 YYEEEE. The CDR3 extends over 15 amino acids. The CDR3 protein is CASSLTGAPKNIQYF. The CDR3 coding sequence is TGTGCCAGCAGCTTGACAGGGGCACCCAAAAACATTCAGTACTTC.

This clonotype was detected only a few times. J is TRBJ2-1 and V is TRBV28; TRBD2 might be the D (5 bases). V lost 6 bases and J lost 7, with 25 bases in between. CDR1 MDHEN and CDR2 SYDVKM come from the germline V gene. This CDR3 has 17 amino acids. CDR3 DNA sequence: TGTGCCAGCAGCCTCTTAGTCGTTTCACCGGGAATTAATGAGCAGTTCTTC. It translates to CASSLLVVSPGINEQFF.

Note on this clonotype: One end of the junction is discordant with germline, which a read error may explain. The chain has TRBV5-1 and TRBJ2-7, with D hard to call. The CDR3 has 15 residues. CDR1 is SGHRS and CDR2 is YFSETQ in the germline V gene. The CDR3: CASSLVGQASNEQYF. CDR3 nucleotides: TGCGCCAGCAGCTTGGTAGGTCAGGCCTCCAACGAGCAGTACTTC.

The chain recombines TRBV7-9 with TRBJ1-4, with D uncertain. V was cut by 2 bases and J by 3 bases, with 10 bases left in between. This CDR3 has 15 amino acids. Germline V gene lookup returns CDR1 SEHNR and CDR2 FQNEAQ (reference sequence). DNA of the CDR3: TGTGCCAGCAGCTTAACCGGTTTACCTAATGAAAAACTGTTTTTT. Residues: CASSLTGLPNEKLFF.

The rearrangement links TRBV7-9 to TRBJ1-4; D unresolved. Germline-derived CDR1 and CDR2 are SEHNR and FQNEAQ (reference sequence). This CDR3 contains 14 residues. V lost 3 bases and J 3 bases, leaving 8 bases between the germline ends. CDR3 residues: CASSLDGSNEKLFF. As DNA, the CDR3 is TGTGCCAGCAGCTTGGACGGGTCTAATGAAAAACTGTTTTTT.

V and J are TRBV28 and TRBJ2-5; D might be TRBD2 (5 bases). V lost 3 bases and J lost 5, with 13 bases in between. The CDR3 is made up of 14 amino acids. In germline, CDR1 is MDHEN, CDR2 SYDVKM. The CDR3 is CASSFFSGYETQYF. The CDR3 nucleotides read TGTGCCAGCAGTTTCTTCTCGGGATATGAGACCCAGTACTTC.

This clonotype was seen a handful of times. This chain connects TRBV20-1 to TRBJ1-5; the match to TRBD1 covers 7 bases. Germline CDR1 and CDR2: DFQATT and SNEGSKA (reference sequence). V was clipped by 4 bases and J by 2 bases; unmatched bases: 5. The CDR3 is 14 amino acids. The CDR3 spells CSATEDRGNQPQHF. The CDR3, as DNA: TGCAGTGCTACGGAAGACAGGGGCAATCAGCCCCAGCATTTT.

This clonotype was found a few times. The CDR3 spells CASSQGALWGTQYF. The DNA of the CDR3 is TGTGCCAGCAGCCAAGGAGCACTATGGGGGACCCAGTACTTC. V gene TRBV14 combines with J gene TRBJ2-5; D not certain. V was clipped by 1 base and J by 7 bases, with 13 bases between them. Germline V lookup: CDR1 SGHDN, CDR2 FVKESK. The CDR3 has 14 residues.

The table lists this clonotype with a few counts. This chain links TRBV11-3 with TRBJ2-1; possibly TRBD1 for D (6 bases). Germline V gene data show CDR1 as SGHNT and CDR2 as YENEEA. The CDR3 covers 14 residues. The V end lost 3 bases, the J end lost 4 bases, and 10 bases lay between the germline ends. The CDR3 DNA is TGTGCCAGCAGCTTCCACCAGGGGTACAATGAGCAGTTCTTC. Translation gives CASSFHQGYNEQFF.

In its sample, this clonotype was seen a few times. The V call is TRBV29-1, the J call TRBJ2-5, with D possibly called TRBD1 or TRBD2 (5 bases each). The DNA end favors TRBJ2-7, so the J call may be wrong. Germline CDR1 and CDR2: SQVTM and ANQGSEA. This CDR3 contains 13 residues. CDR3 sequence (DNA): TGCAGCGTTGACGGGGCCAGCATAAACGAGCAGTACTTC. Protein sequence: CSVDGASINEQYF.

This clonotype was observed a few times. The chain uses TRBV6-6 and TRBJ1-4, with 8 bases aligning to TRBD1. The length of the CDR3 is 15 residues. Germline V lookup: CDR1 MNHNY, CDR2 SVGAGI (reference sequence). After removal of 3 bases from V and 4 bases from J, the junction contained 4 bases not matched to a gene. The CDR3 reads CASSYQGAVNEKLFF. DNA for the CDR3: TGTGCCAGCAGTTATCAGGGGGCGGTTAATGAAAAACTGTTTTTT.

Of note for this clonotype: The junction does not match germline at one end; this may be a read error. The chain is built from TRBV11-2 and TRBJ2-5; D is uncertain. Germline V gives CDR1 SGHAT, CDR2 FQNNGV. This CDR3 is 15 amino acids long. CDR3 sequence reads: CANSLGRINQETQYF. The CDR3 bases are TGTGCCAACAGCTTAGGGCGGATTAACCAAGAGACCCAGTACTTC.

The chain is built from TRBV14 and TRBJ1-5; D might be TRBD1 (6 bases). With 0 bases removed from V and 6 bases from J, the gap between germline ends came to 15 bases. The CDR3 has 16 residues. The germline V gene has CDR1 SGHDN and CDR2 FVKESK. The CDR3, as DNA: TGTGCCAGCAGCCAAGAACTGGGGACAAGACGTCAGCCCCAGCATTTT. It yields the protein CASSQELGTRRQPQHF.

This clonotype showed up many times. Compared with germline, one end of the junction differs, possibly owing to a read error. This rearrangement joins TRBV5-1 to TRBJ2-5, with 8 bases identical to TRBD1. The V gene's germline CDR1 is SGHRS and CDR2 YFSETQ. CDR3 length: 14 amino acids. The CDR3: CASSTQGVQETQYF. DNA for the CDR3: TGTGCCAGCAGTACACAGGGGGTCCAAGAGACCCAGTACTTC.

The CDR3 reads CASSQDRASGRSVIEQFF. CDR3 coding DNA: TGCGCCAGCAGCCAAGATCGAGCTAGCGGGAGGTCGGTAATTGAGCAGTTCTTC. The chain joins TRBV4-3 to TRBJ2-1; 11 bases are shared with TRBD2. The CDR3 loop spans 18 amino acids. V lost 0 bases to trimming and J lost 9 bases; unmatched junction nucleotides: 13. From germline, CDR1 is LGHNA and CDR2 YSLEER.